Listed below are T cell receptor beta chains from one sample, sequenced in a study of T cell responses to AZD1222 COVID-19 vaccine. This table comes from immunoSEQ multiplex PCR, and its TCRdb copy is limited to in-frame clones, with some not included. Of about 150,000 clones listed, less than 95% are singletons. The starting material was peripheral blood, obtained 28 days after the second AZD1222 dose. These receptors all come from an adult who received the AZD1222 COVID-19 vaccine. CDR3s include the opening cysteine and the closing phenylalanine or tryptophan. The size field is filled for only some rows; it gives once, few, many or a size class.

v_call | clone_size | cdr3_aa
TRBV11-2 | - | CASSSTPDRGTEAFF
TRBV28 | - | CASSSEGRGRETNEKLFF
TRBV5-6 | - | CASSLAGKTNGNQPQHF
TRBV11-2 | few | CASSQGGGSSYEQYF
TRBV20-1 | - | CSASTGGSGEQFF
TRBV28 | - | CASSLPREAYEQYF
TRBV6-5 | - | CASSYGGGGNTIYF
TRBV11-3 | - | CASSLSGNEQYF
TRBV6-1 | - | CASSERAPSGTQYF
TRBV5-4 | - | CASSGGQASGNTIYF
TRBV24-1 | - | CATSDPEGLAGAGGTQYF
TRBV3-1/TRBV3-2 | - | CASSQGPSGGGTSDTDTQYF
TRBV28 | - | CASSLGGRREKLFF
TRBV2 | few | CASTQRGQGQGYTF
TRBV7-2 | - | CASSPGGAGKETQYF
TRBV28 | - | CASSSPSTNEKLFF
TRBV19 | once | CASSIEGAISNQPQHF
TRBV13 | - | CASSSEPPSGRTHEQYF
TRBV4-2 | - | CASSQVQSSYEQYF
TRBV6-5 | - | CASSAGISGANVLTF
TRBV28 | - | CASSAQGNGYTF
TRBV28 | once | CASSSGGAGTGELFF
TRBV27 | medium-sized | CASSHGAWETQYF
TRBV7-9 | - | CASSFMEGTNEKLFF
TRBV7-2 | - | CASSPQRQGLSGNTIYF
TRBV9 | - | CASSVQETQYF
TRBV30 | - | CAWKGWWYGYTF
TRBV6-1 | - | CASSASGAAPTNEKLFF
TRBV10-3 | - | CAISALAGGLNEQFF
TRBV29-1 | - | CSVLYGSSNYGYTF